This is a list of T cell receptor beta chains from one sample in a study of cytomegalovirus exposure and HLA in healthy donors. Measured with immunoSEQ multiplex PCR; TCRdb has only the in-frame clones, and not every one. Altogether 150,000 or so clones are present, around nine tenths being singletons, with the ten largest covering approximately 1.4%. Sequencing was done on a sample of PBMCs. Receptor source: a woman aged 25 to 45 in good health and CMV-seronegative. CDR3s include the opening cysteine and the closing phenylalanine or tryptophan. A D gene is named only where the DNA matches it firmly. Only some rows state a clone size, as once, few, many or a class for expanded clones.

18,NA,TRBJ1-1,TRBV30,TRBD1,CAWRGGQGNMGLNTEAFF,TGTGCCTGGAGGGGGGGACAGGGTAATATGGGCCTAAACACTGAAGCTTTCTTT
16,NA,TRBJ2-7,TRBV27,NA,CASSLRTEGFNYEQYF,TGTGCCAGCAGTTTACGGACAGAAGGATTCAACTACGAGCAGTACTTC
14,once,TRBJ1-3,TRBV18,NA,CASSLLRSGNTIYF,TGTGCCAGCTCACTACTGAGGTCTGGAAACACCATATATTTT
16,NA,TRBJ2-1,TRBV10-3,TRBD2,CAISVGGTNSYNEQFF,TGTGCCATCAGTGTGGGCGGGACTAACTCCTACAATGAGCAGTTCTTC
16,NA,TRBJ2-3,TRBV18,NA,CASSPPSGRGLTFMYF,TGTGCCAGCTCACCCCCATCAGGCAGGGGCCTCACATTTATGTATTTT
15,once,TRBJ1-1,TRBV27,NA,CASSLKGSVYTEAFF,TGTGCCAGCAGTTTAAAGGGTAGCGTGTATACTGAAGCTTTCTTT
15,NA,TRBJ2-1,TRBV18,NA,CASSPGTWAVNEQFF,TGTGCCAGCTCACCAGGCACATGGGCAGTCAATGAGCAGTTCTTC
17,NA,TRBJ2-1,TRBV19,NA,CASSIAPPTRTYNEQFF,TGTGCCAGTAGTATAGCCCCCCCCACCAGAACCTACAATGAGCAGTTCTTC
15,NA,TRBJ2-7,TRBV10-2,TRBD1,CAGKQGASPSYEQYF,TGCGCCGGCAAACAGGGGGCCTCGCCCTCCTACGAGCAGTACTTC
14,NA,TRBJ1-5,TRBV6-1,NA,CASSDTRGNQPQHF,TGTGCCAGCAGTGATACCAGGGGCAATCAGCCCCAGCATTTT
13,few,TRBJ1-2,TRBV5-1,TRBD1,CASRLDRGQGYTF,TGCGCCAGCAGGCTCGACAGGGGGCAAGGCTACACCTTC
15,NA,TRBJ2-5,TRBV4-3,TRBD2,CASSQPTSGVETQYF,TGCGCCAGCAGCCAACCGACTAGCGGGGTTGAGACCCAGTACTTC